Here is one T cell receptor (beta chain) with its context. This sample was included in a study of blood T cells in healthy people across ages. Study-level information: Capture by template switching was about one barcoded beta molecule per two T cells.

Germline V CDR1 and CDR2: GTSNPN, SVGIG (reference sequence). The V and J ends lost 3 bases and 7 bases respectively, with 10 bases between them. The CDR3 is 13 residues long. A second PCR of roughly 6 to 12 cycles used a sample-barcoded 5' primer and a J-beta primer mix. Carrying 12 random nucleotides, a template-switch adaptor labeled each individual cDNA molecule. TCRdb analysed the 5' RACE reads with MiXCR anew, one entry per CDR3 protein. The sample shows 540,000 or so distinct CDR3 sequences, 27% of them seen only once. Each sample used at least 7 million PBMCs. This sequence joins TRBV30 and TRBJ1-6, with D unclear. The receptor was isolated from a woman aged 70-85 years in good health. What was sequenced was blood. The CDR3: CAWRLGRNSPLHF. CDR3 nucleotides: TGTGCCTGGAGATTGGGAAGAAATTCACCCCTCCACTTT.